This T cell receptor (beta chain) was sequenced for a study of blood T cell repertoires in COVID-19. Some clones are missing from TCRdb's copy, which holds only in-frame ones; the method was immunoSEQ multiplex PCR. Among over 300,000 clones listed, roughly 90% were seen once. The CDR3 spans 14 residues. V was trimmed by 6 bases and J by 2 bases, leaving 12 bases between them. Germline lookup yields CDR1 LNHDA and CDR2 SQIVND (reference sequence). The TCR originated in a woman in her twenties or thirties with acute COVID-19. The sequenced material came from PBMCs or T cells enriched from blood (not recorded which). The genes are TRBV19 and TRBJ2-3, with D perhaps matching TRBD1 (6 bases). CDR3: CASRKRGNTDTQYF. The CDR3 nucleotides read TGTGCCAGTAGGAAAAGGGGGAACACAGATACGCAGTATTTT.